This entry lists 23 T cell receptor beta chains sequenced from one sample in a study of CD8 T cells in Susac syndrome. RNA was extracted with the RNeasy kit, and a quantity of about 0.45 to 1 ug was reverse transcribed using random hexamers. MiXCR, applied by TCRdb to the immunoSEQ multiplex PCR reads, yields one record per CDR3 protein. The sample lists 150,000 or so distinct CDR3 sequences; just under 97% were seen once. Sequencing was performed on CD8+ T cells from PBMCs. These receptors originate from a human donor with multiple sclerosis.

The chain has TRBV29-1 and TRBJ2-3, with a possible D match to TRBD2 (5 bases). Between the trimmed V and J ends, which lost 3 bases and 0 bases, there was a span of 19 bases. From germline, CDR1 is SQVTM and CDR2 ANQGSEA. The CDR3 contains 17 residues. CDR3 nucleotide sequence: TGCAGCGTTGACCTGGACTCATATGGGTTTAGCACAGATACGCAGTATTTT. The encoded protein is CSVDLDSYGFSTDTQYF.

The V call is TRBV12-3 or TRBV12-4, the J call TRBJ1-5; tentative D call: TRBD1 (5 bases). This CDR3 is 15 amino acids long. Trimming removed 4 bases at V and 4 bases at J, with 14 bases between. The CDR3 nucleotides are TGTGCCAGCAGTTGGACCGACAGTGAAAATCAGCCCCAGCATTTT. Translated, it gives CASSWTDSENQPQHF.

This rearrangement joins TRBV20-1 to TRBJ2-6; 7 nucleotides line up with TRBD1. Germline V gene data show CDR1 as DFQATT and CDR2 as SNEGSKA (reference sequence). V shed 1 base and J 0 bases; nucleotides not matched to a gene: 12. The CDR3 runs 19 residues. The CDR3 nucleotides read TGCAGTGCTAGAGTCTCCCGGGACAGCAGCACCTCTGGGGCCAACGTCCTGACTTTC. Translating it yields CSARVSRDSSTSGANVLTF.

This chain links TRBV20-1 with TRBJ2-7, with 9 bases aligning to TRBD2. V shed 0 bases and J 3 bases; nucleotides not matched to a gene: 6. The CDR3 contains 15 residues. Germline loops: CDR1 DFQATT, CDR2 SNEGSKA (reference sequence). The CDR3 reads CSARDVSGGLYEQYF. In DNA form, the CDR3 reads TGCAGTGCTAGAGATGTAAGCGGGGGGCTCTACGAGCAGTACTTC.

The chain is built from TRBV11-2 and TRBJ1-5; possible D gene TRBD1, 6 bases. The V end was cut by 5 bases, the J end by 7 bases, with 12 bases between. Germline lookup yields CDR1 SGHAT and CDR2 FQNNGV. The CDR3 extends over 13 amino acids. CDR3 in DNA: TGTGCCAGCAGCCCGGGCGGGGGCCAGCCCCAGCATTTT. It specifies CASSPGGGQPQHF. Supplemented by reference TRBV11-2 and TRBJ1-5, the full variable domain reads EAGVAQSPRYKIIEKRQSVAFWCNPISGHATLYWYQQILGQGPKLLIQFQNNGVVDDSQLPKDRFSAERLKGVDSTLKIQPAKLEDSAVYLCASSPGGGQPQHFGDGTRLSIL.

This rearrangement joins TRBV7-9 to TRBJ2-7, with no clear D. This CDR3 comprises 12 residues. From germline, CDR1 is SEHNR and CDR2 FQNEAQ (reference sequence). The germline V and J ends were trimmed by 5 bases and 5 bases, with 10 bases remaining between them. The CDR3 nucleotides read TGTGCCAGCAGCCTTCCGGGCCACGAGCAGTACGTC. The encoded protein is CASSLPGHEQYV.

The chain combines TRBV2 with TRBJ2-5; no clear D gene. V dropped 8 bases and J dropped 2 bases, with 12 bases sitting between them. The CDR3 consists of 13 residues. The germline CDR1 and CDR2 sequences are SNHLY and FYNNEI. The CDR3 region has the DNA TGTGCCAGCGACGAATTTCGGCAAGAGACCCAGTACTTC. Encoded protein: CASDEFRQETQYF. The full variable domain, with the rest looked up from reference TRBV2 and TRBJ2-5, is EPEVTQTPSHQVTQMGQEVILRCVPISNHLYFYWYRQILGQKVEFLVSFYNNEISEKSEIFDDQFSVERPDGSNFTLKIRSTKLEDSAMYFCASDEFRQETQYFGPGTRLLVL.

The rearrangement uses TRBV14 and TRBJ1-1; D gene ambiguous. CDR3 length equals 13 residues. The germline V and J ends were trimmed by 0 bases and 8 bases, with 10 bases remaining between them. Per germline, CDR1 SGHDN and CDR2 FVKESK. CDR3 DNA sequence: TGTGCCAGCAGCCAAGATTCACTCTCCGAAGCTTTCTTT. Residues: CASSQDSLSEAFF.

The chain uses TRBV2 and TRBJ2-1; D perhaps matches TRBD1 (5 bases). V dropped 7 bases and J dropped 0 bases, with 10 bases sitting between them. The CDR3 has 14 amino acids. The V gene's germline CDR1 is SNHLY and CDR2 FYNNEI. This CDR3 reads CASNKGYSYNEQFF. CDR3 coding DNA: TGTGCCAGCAACAAGGGGTACTCCTACAATGAGCAGTTCTTC.

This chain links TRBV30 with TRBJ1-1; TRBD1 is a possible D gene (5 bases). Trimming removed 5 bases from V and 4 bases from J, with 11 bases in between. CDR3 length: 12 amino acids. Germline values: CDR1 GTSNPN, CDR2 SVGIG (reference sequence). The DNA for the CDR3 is TGTGCCTGGGACAGCGCTGGCACTGAAGCTTTCTTT. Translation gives CAWDSAGTEAFF.

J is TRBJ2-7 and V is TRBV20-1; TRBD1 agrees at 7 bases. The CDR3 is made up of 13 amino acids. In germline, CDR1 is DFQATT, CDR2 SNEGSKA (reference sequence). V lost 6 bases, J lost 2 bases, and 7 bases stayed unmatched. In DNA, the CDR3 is TGCAGTGCCATAACAGGGGATACCTACGAGCAGTACTTC. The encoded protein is CSAITGDTYEQYF.

For the CDR3, the DNA is TGCAGTGCTACACCGGACAGGGGCCAAGAGACCCAGTACTTC. This gives the protein CSATPDRGQETQYF. The genes are TRBV20-1 and TRBJ2-5, with 9 bases that match TRBD1. Germline lookup yields CDR1 DFQATT and CDR2 SNEGSKA (reference sequence). The CDR3 totals 14 residues. The junction had 4 bases not matched to a gene; V was cut back by 4 bases and J by 1 base.

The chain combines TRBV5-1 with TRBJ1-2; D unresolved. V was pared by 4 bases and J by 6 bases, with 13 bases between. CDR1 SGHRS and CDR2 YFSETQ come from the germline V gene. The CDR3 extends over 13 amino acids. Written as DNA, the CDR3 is TGCGCCAGCAGCACGGATCGGGCGGATGGCTACACCTTC. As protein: CASSTDRADGYTF.

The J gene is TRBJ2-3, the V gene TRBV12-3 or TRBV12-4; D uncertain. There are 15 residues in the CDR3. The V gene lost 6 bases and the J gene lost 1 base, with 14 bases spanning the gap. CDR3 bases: TGTGCCAGCAGCCCTGAATGGGCTGGCACAGATACGCAGTATTTT. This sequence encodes CASSPEWAGTDTQYF.

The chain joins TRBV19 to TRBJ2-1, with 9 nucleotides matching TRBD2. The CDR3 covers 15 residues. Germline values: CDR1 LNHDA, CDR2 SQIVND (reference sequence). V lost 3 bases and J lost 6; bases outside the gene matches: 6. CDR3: CASSITGTSLNEQFF. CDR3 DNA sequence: TGTGCCAGTAGTATCACCGGGACTAGCCTCAATGAGCAGTTCTTC.

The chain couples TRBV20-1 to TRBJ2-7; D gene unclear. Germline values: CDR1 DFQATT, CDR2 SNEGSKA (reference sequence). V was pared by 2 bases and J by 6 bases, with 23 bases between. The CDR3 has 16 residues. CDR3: CSARSLGDGFFGEQYF. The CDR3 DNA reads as TGCAGTGCTAGATCCCTCGGAGACGGTTTTTTCGGCGAGCAGTACTTC.

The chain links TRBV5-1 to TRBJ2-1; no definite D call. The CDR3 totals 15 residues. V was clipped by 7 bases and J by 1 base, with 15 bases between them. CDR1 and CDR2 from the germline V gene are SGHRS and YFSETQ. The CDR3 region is CASRPDTLSYNEQFF. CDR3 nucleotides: TGCGCCAGCCGCCCTGACACGCTGTCCTACAATGAGCAGTTCTTC. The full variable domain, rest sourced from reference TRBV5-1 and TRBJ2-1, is KAGVTQTPRYLIKTRGQQVTLSCSPISGHRSVSWYQQTPGQGLQFLFEYFSETQRNKGNFPGRFSGRQFSNSRSEMNVSTLELGDSALYLCASRPDTLSYNEQFFGPGTRLTVL.

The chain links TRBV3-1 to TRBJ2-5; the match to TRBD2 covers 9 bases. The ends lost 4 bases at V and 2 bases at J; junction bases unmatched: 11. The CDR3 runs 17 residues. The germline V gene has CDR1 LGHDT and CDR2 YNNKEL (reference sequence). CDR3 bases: TGTGCCAGCAGCCCTCAGCGGGGGGCCATCAAACAAGAGACCCAGTACTTC. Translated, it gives CASSPQRGAIKQETQYF.

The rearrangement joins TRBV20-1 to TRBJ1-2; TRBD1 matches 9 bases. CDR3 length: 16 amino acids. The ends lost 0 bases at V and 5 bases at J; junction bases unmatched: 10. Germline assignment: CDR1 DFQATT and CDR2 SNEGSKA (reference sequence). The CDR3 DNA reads TGCAGTGCTAGAGATAATGCCGGGACAGGGAGTTATGGCTACACCTTC. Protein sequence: CSARDNAGTGSYGYTF.

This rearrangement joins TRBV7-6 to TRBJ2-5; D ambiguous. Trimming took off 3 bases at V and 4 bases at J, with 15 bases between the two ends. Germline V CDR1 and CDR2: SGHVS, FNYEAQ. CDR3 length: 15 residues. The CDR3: CASSFAVDERETQYF. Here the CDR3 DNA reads TGTGCCAGCAGCTTTGCTGTGGACGAACGAGAGACCCAGTACTTC. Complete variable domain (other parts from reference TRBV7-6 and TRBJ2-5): GAGVSQSPRYKVTKRGQDVALRCDPISGHVSLYWYRQALGQGPEFLTYFNYEAQQDKSGLPNDRFSAERPEGSISTLTIQRTEQRDSAMYRCASSFAVDERETQYFGPGTRLLVL.

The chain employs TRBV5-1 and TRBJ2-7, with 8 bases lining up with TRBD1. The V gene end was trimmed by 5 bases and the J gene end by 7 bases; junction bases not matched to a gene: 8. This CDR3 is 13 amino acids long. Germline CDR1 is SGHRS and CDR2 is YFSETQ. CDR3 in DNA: TGCGCCAGCAGTTGGGACAGGTCAGGGGAGCAGTACTTC. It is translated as CASSWDRSGEQYF.

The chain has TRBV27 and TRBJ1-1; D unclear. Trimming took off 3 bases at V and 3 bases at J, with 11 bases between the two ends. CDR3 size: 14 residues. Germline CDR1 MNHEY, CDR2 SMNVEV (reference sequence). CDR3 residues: CASSFGSGDTEAFF. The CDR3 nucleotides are TGTGCCAGCAGTTTTGGGAGTGGGGACACTGAAGCTTTCTTT.

The CDR3 nucleotides read TGTGCCAGTACCACTTCCGGGGCGACAGGGAGAATGAGTGTCGGCTACAATGAGCAGTTCTTC. Protein sequence: CASTTSGATGRMSVGYNEQFF. The chain joins TRBV19 to TRBJ2-1; TRBD1 matches at 7 bases. The CDR3 totals 21 residues. J was trimmed by 3 bases and V by 7 bases; bases with no gene match: 27. From germline, CDR1 is LNHDA and CDR2 SQIVND (reference sequence).